The next 27 T cell receptor beta chains were all read from a single sample in a study of neoadjuvant nivolumab and ipilimumab in lung cancer. Clones were read by immunoSEQ multiplex PCR, and TCRdb kept only the in-frame ones, dropping some. Of about 4,300 clones in the sample, about four fifths were seen once. The starting material was peripheral blood, obtained after neoadjuvant nivolumab, alone or with ipilimumab, at or shortly before surgery. Receptor source: an adult with non-small cell lung cancer.

The rearrangement links TRBV7-8 to TRBJ2-7, with D maybe TRBD1 (5 bases). The V and J ends lost 5 bases and 2 bases respectively, with 10 bases between them. Germline values: CDR1 SGHVS, CDR2 FQNEAQ. The CDR3 is made up of 13 amino acids. The CDR3, as DNA: TGTGCCAGCAGCACTCGACAGACCTACGAGCAGTACTTC. Protein sequence: CASSTRQTYEQYF.

The V call is TRBV27, the J call TRBJ2-7; the D is unclear. V lost 3 bases and J 0 bases, leaving 6 bases between the germline ends. The CDR3 contains 13 residues. Germline values: CDR1 MNHEY, CDR2 SMNVEV (reference sequence). CDR3 region: CASSFVSSYEQYF. The CDR3 DNA reads as TGTGCCAGCAGTTTTGTCAGCTCCTACGAGCAGTACTTC.

This clone is large within its sample. The V gene is TRBV5-8, the J gene TRBJ2-1; D possibly corresponds to TRBD2 (5 bases). The CDR3 has 13 residues. The germline V gene encodes CDR1 SGHTS and CDR2 YDEGEE. Trimming took off 4 bases at V and 8 bases at J, with 13 bases between the two ends. The chain's CDR3 is CASSQLVIHEQFF. For the CDR3, the DNA is TGTGCCAGCAGCCAACTAGTGATCCATGAGCAGTTCTTC. The variable domain in full, with the rest retrieved from reference TRBV5-8 and TRBJ2-1, is EAGVTQSPTHLIKTRGQQATLRCSPISGHTSVYWYQQALGLGLQFLLWYDEGEERNRGNFPPRFSGRQFPNYSSELNVNALELEDSALYLCASSQLVIHEQFFGPGTRLTVL.

The CDR3 loop is CASSEGARVGYTF. CDR3 bases: TGTGCCAGCAGTGAGGGGGCCCGGGTTGGCTACACCTTC. The chain is built from TRBV2 and TRBJ1-2; TRBD1 is a possible D gene (6 bases). CDR1 and CDR2 (germline): SNHLY, FYNNEI. V was cut by 3 bases and J by 7 bases, with 12 bases left in between. This CDR3 spans 13 amino acids.

This sequence joins TRBV5-5 and TRBJ1-2, with D unresolved. Germline V gene data show CDR1 as SGHKS and CDR2 as YYEKEE (reference sequence). CDR3 length equals 14 residues. V dropped 1 base and J dropped 4 bases, with 11 bases sitting between them. DNA for the CDR3: TGTGCCAGCAGCTTGAGCCTAATTTCCTATGGCTACACCTTC. The encoded protein is CASSLSLISYGYTF.

V gene TRBV18 combines with J gene TRBJ2-5; D is tentatively TRBD1 or TRBD2 (5 bases each). Trimming stripped 3 bases from V and 5 bases from J, with 13 bases between. This CDR3 has 14 residues. Germline CDR1 reads KGHSH; CDR2 reads LQKENI. This chain's CDR3 is CASSPLEGIETQYF. The CDR3 DNA is TGTGCCAGCTCACCGTTAGAGGGGATCGAGACCCAGTACTTC.

The rearrangement uses TRBV29-1 and TRBJ1-1; D call uncertain. V lost 2 bases to trimming and J lost 0 bases, with 13 bases between them. The CDR3 covers 15 residues. Germline loops: CDR1 SQVTM, CDR2 ANQGSEA. CDR3 loop: CSVETDRSLNTEAFF. In DNA form, the CDR3 reads TGCAGCGTTGAAACAGACCGCAGTCTGAACACTGAAGCTTTCTTT.

The chain uses TRBV25-1 and TRBJ1-1; D might be TRBD1 (6 bases). This CDR3 has 16 amino acids. The V and J ends lost 5 bases and 1 base respectively, with 17 bases between them. Germline CDR1 is MGHDK and CDR2 is SYGVNS. Here the CDR3 reads CASSTLGGRWNTEAFF. The CDR3 nucleotides read TGTGCCAGCAGTACCCTGGGGGGCAGGTGGAACACTGAAGCTTTCTTT. The whole variable domain, remainder taken from reference TRBV25-1 and TRBJ1-1, is EADIYQTPRYLVIGTGKKITLECSQTMGHDKMYWYQQDPGMELHLIHYSYGVNSTEKGDLSSESTVSRIRTEHFPLTLESARPSHTSQYLCASSTLGGRWNTEAFFGQGTRLTVV.

The V call is TRBV30, the J call TRBJ1-1; D might be TRBD1 (6 bases). Trimming cost V 0 bases and J 4 bases, with 15 bases left between them. Germline V gives CDR1 GTSNPN, CDR2 SVGIG (reference sequence). This CDR3 has 15 amino acids. CDR3 in amino acids: CAWSVPTGQPTEAFF. CDR3 bases: TGTGCCTGGAGTGTACCGACAGGCCAGCCCACTGAAGCTTTCTTT. Supplemented by reference TRBV30 and TRBJ1-1, the full variable domain reads SQTIHQWPATLVQPVGSPLSLECTVEGTSNPNLYWYRQAAGRGLQLLFYSVGIGQISSEVPQNLSASRPQDRQFILSSKKLLLSDSGFYLCAWSVPTGQPTEAFFGQGTRLTVV.

The chain couples TRBV27 to TRBJ2-2, with TRBD2 as a possible D gene (5 bases). Trimming took off 8 bases at V and 4 bases at J, with 11 bases between the two ends. The CDR3 totals 13 residues. The germline V gene has CDR1 MNHEY and CDR2 SMNVEV (reference sequence). The CDR3: CASQLVATGELFF. The DNA for the CDR3 is TGTGCCAGCCAACTAGTAGCCACCGGGGAGCTGTTTTTT.

The chain uses TRBV9 and TRBJ2-3; D could derive from TRBD1 or TRBD2 (5 bases each). Trimming removed 4 bases from V and 1 base from J, with 16 bases in between. In germline, CDR1 is SGDLS, CDR2 YYNGEE. The CDR3 contains 16 residues. The chain's CDR3 is CASSTGPTLGTDTQYF. CDR3 coding DNA: TGTGCCAGCAGCACGGGACCGACCCTTGGCACAGATACGCAGTATTTT.

The chain recombines TRBV1 with TRBJ2-3; the listed D gene, TRBD2, was not tested against the DNA. TRBV1 is deemed a pseudogene. This CDR3 spans 17 amino acids. In DNA, the CDR3 is TGCACCAGCAGCCAAGATCCTCTAGCGGGGGGGCCAGATACGCAGTATTTT. Translation: CTSSQDPLAGGPDTQYF.

The CDR3 reads CASSQKGLHNYEQYF. As DNA, the CDR3 is TGCGCCAGCAGCCAGAAGGGACTGCATAACTACGAGCAGTACTTC. This sequence joins TRBV4-1 and TRBJ2-7; a weak D match, TRBD2 (6 bases). The CDR3 runs to 15 residues. Trimming left V 3 bases short and J 3 bases short, with 15 bases between. Looked up from germline, CDR1 is MGHRA and CDR2 is YSYEKL.

The chain links TRBV11-3 to TRBJ2-3, with D maybe TRBD1 (5 bases). Trimming pared 4 bases from V and 3 bases from J, leaving 14 bases between. CDR1 is SGHNT, CDR2 YENEEA, per germline. The CDR3 length is 15 residues. The CDR3 loop reads CASSSRGSGTDTQYF. CDR3 bases: TGTGCCAGCAGCTCAAGGGGTTCTGGGACAGATACGCAGTATTTT.

This sequence joins TRBV4-2 and TRBJ2-5, with D possibly matching TRBD1 (6 bases). V dropped 3 bases and J dropped 2 bases, with 22 bases sitting between them. Germline V gene sequence: CDR1 LGHNA, CDR2 YNFKEQ. This CDR3 region has 18 residues. This chain's CDR3 is CASSQGRGSGPEQETQYF. The DNA of the CDR3 is TGTGCCAGCAGCCAGGGAAGGGGGTCCGGCCCAGAACAAGAGACCCAGTACTTC.

The chain carries TRBV27 and TRBJ1-1; D call uncertain. The CDR3 runs 13 residues. The V gene's germline CDR1 is MNHEY and CDR2 SMNVEV (reference sequence). V gave up 3 bases and J gave up 5 bases, with 10 bases separating them. CDR3 region: CASSFAARTEAFF. The CDR3 DNA is TGTGCCAGCAGTTTCGCGGCGAGAACTGAAGCTTTCTTT.

V usage is TRBV6-5 and J usage is TRBJ1-5; weak D call: TRBD1 (6 bases). Between the trimmed V and J ends, which lost 5 bases and 7 bases, there was a span of 15 bases. The CDR3 has 14 residues. The germline V gene has CDR1 MNHEY and CDR2 SVGAGI. The CDR3 reads CASSAREGGQPQHF. The CDR3 region has the DNA TGTGCCAGCAGTGCACGAGAGGGGGGACAGCCCCAGCATTTT.

The V and J genes are TRBV6-5 and TRBJ2-5, with 7 nucleotides matching TRBD1. Germline V gene lookup returns CDR1 MNHEY and CDR2 SVGAGI. This CDR3 has 14 amino acids. V shed 4 bases and J 1 base; nucleotides not matched to a gene: 3. CDR3 in DNA: TGTGCCAGCAGTTTTAACAGGGGCCAAGAGACCCAGTACTTC. Translating gives CASSFNRGQETQYF.

This clone was found a few times. The chain has TRBV5-1 and TRBJ1-1, with unresolved D. Trimming took 4 bases from V and 4 from J, leaving 11 bases between them. Germline CDR1 is SGHRS and CDR2 is YFSETQ. The CDR3 has 13 residues. The CDR3 DNA reads as TGCGCCAGCAGCGAAGGCAGAGCCACTGAAGCTTTCTTT. Translating it yields CASSEGRATEAFF.

The V gene is TRBV5-1, the J gene TRBJ1-4; tentatively, D is TRBD1 (5 bases). Germline CDR1 SGHRS, CDR2 YFSETQ. The CDR3 runs 16 residues. The V gene lost 4 bases and the J gene lost 0 bases, with 13 bases spanning the gap. In DNA, the CDR3 is TGCGCCAGCAGCCCCCGGACAAGTTCAACTAATGAAAAACTGTTTTTT. Translated: CASSPRTSSTNEKLFF.

The J gene is TRBJ2-1, the V gene TRBV5-4; the match to TRBD2 covers 9 bases. CDR1 is SGHNT, CDR2 YYREEE, per germline (reference sequence). The CDR3 is 17 residues long. V was pared by 1 base and J by 5 bases, with 10 bases of the junction left unmatched. The CDR3 sequence: CASSLQRLRGGNNEQFF. DNA of the CDR3: TGTGCCAGCAGCTTGCAACGCCTGCGGGGGGGCAACAATGAGCAGTTCTTC.

The chain recombines TRBV7-9 with TRBJ2-3, with D possibly being TRBD1 (5 bases). This CDR3 has 13 residues. Trimming removed 8 bases at V and 0 bases at J, with 9 bases between. Germline-derived CDR1 and CDR2 are SEHNR and FQNEAQ (reference sequence). The CDR3 protein is CASGWTSTDTQYF. The CDR3 region has the DNA TGTGCCAGCGGCTGGACAAGCACAGATACGCAGTATTTT.

The chain is built from TRBV15 and TRBJ1-1; 8 bases are shared with TRBD1. Germline CDR1 is LNHNV and CDR2 is YYDKDF (reference sequence). The CDR3 spans 14 residues. The V and J ends lost 1 base and 8 bases, in that order; junction bases with no gene match: 6. CDR3 nucleotide sequence: TGTGCCACCAGCAGAGTTGGAGGGACAGGAGAAGCTTTCTTT. It encodes CATSRVGGTGEAFF.

The V call is TRBV11-1, the J call TRBJ2-1; maybe TRBD1 (6 bases). Germline values: CDR1 SGHAT, CDR2 FQDESV (reference sequence). The CDR3 consists of 17 residues. Trimming removed 5 bases at V and 2 bases at J, with 19 bases between. This CDR3 is CASSLELDRFAYNEQFF. CDR3 DNA sequence: TGTGCCAGCAGCCTAGAACTAGACAGGTTTGCCTACAATGAGCAGTTCTTC.

The chain joins TRBV5-4 to TRBJ1-1; D remains ambiguous. Trimming stripped 0 bases from V and 1 base from J, with 4 bases between. CDR1 and CDR2 (germline): SGHNT, YYREEE (reference sequence). The CDR3 runs 13 residues. In DNA, the CDR3 is TGTGCCAGCAGCTTGGTGGCGAACACTGAAGCTTTCTTT. Translation: CASSLVANTEAFF.

The chain recombines TRBV7-3 with TRBJ2-1, with unresolved D. Germline assignment: CDR1 SGHTA and CDR2 FQGTGA. Trimming stripped 1 base from V and 3 bases from J, with 4 bases between. CDR3 length: 13 amino acids. The CDR3 coding sequence is TGTGCCAGCAGCTTAAACGACTACAATGAGCAGTTCTTC. Translating gives CASSLNDYNEQFF. The full variable domain, its missing parts supplied by reference TRBV7-3 and TRBJ2-1, is GAGVSQTPSNKVTEKGKYVELRCDPISGHTALYWYRQSLGQGPEFLIYFQGTGAADDSGLPNDRFFAVRPEGSVSTLKIQRTERGDSAVYLCASSLNDYNEQFFGPGTRLTVL.

This sequence joins TRBV2 and TRBJ2-2; D gene ambiguous. Trimming left V 5 bases short and J 6 bases short, with 10 bases between. This CDR3 comprises 13 residues. The germline V gene encodes CDR1 SNHLY and CDR2 FYNNEI. For the CDR3, the DNA is TGTGCCAGCAGTAGTCCCGTCCCCGGGGAGCTGTTTTTT. Its protein product is CASSSPVPGELFF.